This is a list of T cell receptor beta chains from one sample in a study of cytomegalovirus exposure and HLA in healthy donors. The table came from immunoSEQ multiplex PCR; TCRdb's copy has only in-frame clones and leaves some out. There are around 120,000 clones in the sample; around 76% occur only once, and around 30% lies in the top ten. Sample: PBMCs. The receptors here all came from a man in his sixties in good health and CMV-seropositive. Both conserved end residues are trimmed from each CDR3.

>TRBJ2-7|TRBV18
ASSLTDKGTYEQY
>TRBJ2-7|TRBV19
ASSNRVFSYEQY
>TRBJ1-1|TRBV5-1
ASSRGQMNTEAF
>TRBJ1-2|TRBV19
ASSRRGWGYT
>.|TRBV19
ASSFGHLGPYEQY
>TRBJ1-3|TRBV7-9
ASSFGQGLFGNTIY
>TRBJ2-3|TRBV6-5
ASSYSGGLSTDTQY
>TRBJ1-2|TRBV5-6
ASRNSRDSPYGYT
>TRBJ2-7|TRBV6-6
ASSRGGRAGDDEQY
>TRBJ1-1|TRBV5-6
ASSSGRGTTEAF
>TRBJ2-1|TRBV30
AWSADSNEQF
>TRBJ2-7|TRBV5-1
ASSFGLAGVNIYEQY
>TRBJ2-5|TRBV28
ASRAGKETQY
>TRBJ1-1|TRBV11-2
ASSSRGNLNTEAF
>TRBJ1-4|TRBV5-1
ASSPNPTGTNEKLF
>TRBJ2-5|TRBV19
ASSMGPGQGTEETQY
>TRBJ2-2|TRBV7-3
ASRATVNTGELF
>TRBJ2-7|TRBV19
ASSSRDSYEQY
>TRBJ2-5|TRBV7-7
ASSTSGSGRETQY
>TRBJ1-2|TRBV4-1
ASSQERGSDYGYT
>TRBJ2-7|TRBV4-1
ASSQEHLSGYEQY
>TRBJ2-7|TRBV7-6
ASSHGSYEQY